These 28 T cell receptor beta chains share one sample of origin, sequenced in a study of blood T cell repertoires in COVID-19. Method: immunoSEQ multiplex PCR; TCRdb's copy keeps in-frame clones and lacks some. The repertoire consists of about 260,000 clones, with about 90% occurring once and the leading ten covering approximately 1.5%. Sequenced sample: peripheral blood. The receptors stem from a middle-aged woman who had recovered from COVID-19.

This chain connects TRBV24-1 to TRBJ2-1, with D perhaps TRBD1 (6 bases). The germline CDR1 and CDR2 sequences are KGHDR and SFDVKD. The CDR3 has 16 amino acids. V gave up 4 bases and J gave up 4 bases, with 16 bases separating them. CDR3 coding DNA: TGTGCCACCAGTGACCCGAGAGGGGACACTTACAATGAGCAGTTCTTC. Residues: CATSDPRGDTYNEQFF.

This clone has a single count. V is TRBV18 and J is TRBJ1-6; D is uncertain. Germline values: CDR1 KGHSH, CDR2 LQKENI. The CDR3 runs 13 residues. The ends were cut back, 6 bases at V and 14 bases at J, with 17 bases in the middle. Written as DNA, the CDR3 is TGTGCCAGCTCGGATCTTGGCGGGCCCACCCTCCACTTT. Its protein product is CASSDLGGPTLHF.

The chain uses TRBV29-1 and TRBJ2-5; 8 bases align to TRBD1. Germline V gene sequence: CDR1 SQVTM, CDR2 ANQGSEA. Losses at the gene ends were 4 bases for V and 5 bases for J; bases not matched to a gene: 3. This CDR3 has 12 amino acids. CDR3 region: CSVGSGGETQYF. In nucleotides, the CDR3 is TGCAGCGTTGGGTCAGGGGGCGAGACCCAGTACTTC.

The chain combines TRBV27 with TRBJ2-1; possible D gene TRBD2, 5 bases. The CDR3 is 13 residues long. Germline lookup yields CDR1 MNHEY and CDR2 SMNVEV (reference sequence). Trimming removed 5 bases from V and 8 bases from J, with 13 bases in between. CDR3 in amino acids: CASSLIGSDEQFF. The CDR3 nucleotides read TGTGCCAGCAGTCTCATAGGGAGCGATGAGCAGTTCTTC.

The CDR3 DNA reads as TGTGCCAGCAGTTTGAGGCGGGAGAACACTGAAGCTTTCTTT. Its protein is CASSLRRENTEAFF. The rearrangement joins TRBV6-2 or TRBV6-3 to TRBJ1-1; D unresolved. This CDR3 contains 14 residues. Trimming cost V 4 bases and J 1 base, with 10 bases left between them. Germline V gene lookup returns CDR1 MNHEY and CDR2 SVGEGT.

This chain links TRBV27 with TRBJ2-7; D possibly corresponds to TRBD1 (6 bases). The germline V and J ends were trimmed by 5 bases and 5 bases, with 19 bases remaining between them. This CDR3 is 15 amino acids long. CDR1 is MNHEY and CDR2 is SMNVEV in the germline V gene (reference sequence). CDR3 DNA: TGTGCCAGCAGTCCACCCGGGACACTCGGGAACGAGCAGTACTTC. Translated: CASSPPGTLGNEQYF.

This clone is a singleton in its sample. The chain has TRBV7-8 and TRBJ1-4; D might be TRBD1 (5 bases). V was clipped by 1 base and J by 8 bases, with 8 bases between them. The CDR3 is made up of 13 amino acids. In germline, CDR1 is SGHVS, CDR2 FQNEAQ. CDR3 bases: TGTGCCAGCAGCTTAGTAGGGGTCGAAAAACTGTTTTTT. Its protein product is CASSLVGVEKLFF.

This chain joins TRBV19 and TRBJ2-3; 11 bases map to TRBD2. Germline trimming cut 0 bases from V and 2 bases from J; bases unmatched to any gene: 13. CDR1 LNHDA and CDR2 SQIVND come from the germline V gene (reference sequence). The CDR3 is 20 residues long. CDR3 bases: TGTGCCAGTAGTATAGATTTGATCCTAGCGGGGGGACGATCCACAGATACGCAGTATTTT. Amino acid sequence: CASSIDLILAGGRSTDTQYF.

The chain combines TRBV7-6 with TRBJ1-3, with D perhaps TRBD1 (6 bases). Germline V lookup: CDR1 SGHVS, CDR2 FNYEAQ. V lost 5 bases and J lost 4, with 21 bases in between. The CDR3 has 17 residues. CDR3 bases: TGTGCCAGCAGCCCGACGGGGGGCACTGTCGCGGGAAACACCATATATTTT. Encoded protein: CASSPTGGTVAGNTIYF.

This clone was detected once. This chain links TRBV9 with TRBJ1-3; 7 bases agree with TRBD1. CDR3 size: 16 residues. V gave up 3 bases and J gave up 2 bases; unmatched junction bases: 8. The germline CDR1 and CDR2 sequences are SGDLS and YYNGEE. This CDR3 is CASSAGQVSTGNTIYF. The CDR3 region has the DNA TGTGCCAGCAGCGCTGGACAGGTATCAACTGGAAACACCATATATTTT.

V and J are TRBV5-1 and TRBJ1-2; D not certain. This CDR3 region has 15 residues. Germline V lookup: CDR1 SGHRS, CDR2 YFSETQ. With 0 bases removed from V and 2 bases from J, the gap between germline ends came to 11 bases. The CDR3 region is CASSLVPGLNYGYTF. DNA for the CDR3: TGCGCCAGCAGCTTGGTTCCGGGGTTAAACTATGGCTACACCTTC.

The sample holds one count of this clone. This chain connects TRBV4-3 to TRBJ2-7, with 8 positions matching TRBD2. Losses at the gene ends were 4 bases for V and 4 bases for J; bases not matched to a gene: 12. The CDR3 has 16 amino acids. The germline V gene encodes CDR1 LGHNA and CDR2 YSLEER. The CDR3 DNA sequence: TGCGCCAGCAGCCGAGAGCTTAGCGGGGACGCTTACGAGCAGTACTTC. Translation gives CASSRELSGDAYEQYF.

This chain connects TRBV7-2 to TRBJ2-5; 8 positions match TRBD2. Germline V gives CDR1 SGHTA, CDR2 FQGNSA. CDR3 length: 15 residues. The V and J ends lost 6 bases and 5 bases, in that order; junction bases with no gene match: 11. The CDR3 DNA reads as TGTGCCAGCAGACCGAATAGCGGGGTGGCGGAGACCCAGTACTTC. It is translated as CASRPNSGVAETQYF.

This clone was seen once. This rearrangement joins TRBV9 to TRBJ1-4, with D possibly matching TRBD1 (6 bases). Germline lookup yields CDR1 SGDLS and CDR2 YYNGEE. Between the trimmed V and J ends, which lost 4 bases and 6 bases, there was a span of 13 bases. The CDR3 has 14 amino acids. In DNA form, the CDR3 reads TGTGCCAGCAGCCGGGGGGGGCTGGATGAAAAACTGTTTTTT. This gives the protein CASSRGGLDEKLFF.

The V gene is TRBV7-2, the J gene TRBJ2-2; 8 bases align to TRBD1. V dropped 5 bases and J dropped 3; count of bases not matched to a gene: 8. The CDR3 has 16 residues. Per the germline V gene, CDR1 is SGHTA and CDR2 is FQGNSA. The CDR3 here is CASSPRQGMYTGELFF. DNA of the CDR3: TGTGCCAGCAGCCCCCGACAGGGGATGTACACCGGGGAGCTGTTTTTT.

The chain joins TRBV3-1 (or the pseudogene TRBV3-2) to TRBJ2-5; possibly TRBD1 for D (5 bases). Germline V gene lookup returns CDR1 LGHDT and CDR2 YNNKEL (reference sequence). V was pared by 1 base and J by 5 bases, with 20 bases between. The CDR3 covers 17 residues. The CDR3 reads CASSQGGAEWGRETQYF. DNA for the CDR3: TGTGCCAGCAGCCAAGGCGGAGCTGAATGGGGCCGGGAGACCCAGTACTTC.

V is TRBV27 and J is TRBJ1-6, with D possibly matching TRBD1 (6 bases). Germline CDR1 MNHEY, CDR2 SMNVEV (reference sequence). With 10 bases removed from V and 5 bases from J, the gap between germline ends came to 15 bases. The CDR3 is 14 residues long. The CDR3 region is CATGGPENNSPLHF. The CDR3 region has the DNA TGTGCCACCGGGGGGCCCGAGAATAATTCACCCCTCCACTTT.

The chain joins TRBV6-1 to TRBJ1-3; the D is unclear. Trimming removed 0 bases from V and 3 bases from J, with 12 bases in between. The V gene's germline CDR1 is MNHNS and CDR2 SASEGT. The CDR3 is 16 residues long. CDR3 DNA: TGTGCCAGCAGTGAAGCCCAGGAATATTATGGAAACACCATATATTTT. Encoded protein: CASSEAQEYYGNTIYF.

This sequence joins TRBV5-1 and TRBJ2-2, with 7 bases aligning to TRBD2. V lost 3 bases, J lost 6 bases, and 2 bases stayed unmatched. Germline lookup yields CDR1 SGHRS and CDR2 YFSETQ. The length of the CDR3 is 13 residues. CDR3 coding DNA: TGCGCCAGCAGCTGGGAGGGTGCCGGGGAGCTGTTTTTT. Translated, it gives CASSWEGAGELFF.

This clone appeared a single time. This rearrangement joins TRBV7-8 to TRBJ2-5; maybe TRBD2 (7 bases). Germline lookup yields CDR1 SGHVS and CDR2 FQNEAQ. With 5 bases removed from V and 5 bases from J, the gap between germline ends came to 24 bases. The CDR3 extends over 17 amino acids. This chain's CDR3 is CASSDRGAGGGSETQYF. CDR3 bases: TGTGCCAGCAGCGACCGCGGGGCTGGCGGGGGCTCGGAGACCCAGTACTTC.

The chain joins TRBV15 to TRBJ1-2, with D uncertain. The V end lost 2 bases, the J end lost 7 bases, and 11 bases lay between the germline ends. Per the germline V gene, CDR1 is LNHNV and CDR2 is YYDKDF (reference sequence). The CDR3 runs to 13 residues. CDR3: CATSRTGNFGYTF. As DNA, the CDR3 is TGTGCCACCAGCAGAACCGGGAATTTTGGCTACACCTTC.

V is TRBV3-1 (or the pseudogene TRBV3-2) and J is TRBJ1-3, with 8 bases matching TRBD1. The germline CDR1 and CDR2 sequences are LGHDT and YNNKEL (reference sequence). V dropped 3 bases and J dropped 0; count of bases not matched to a gene: 4. The CDR3 is 16 residues long. The CDR3 DNA reads TGTGCCAGCAGCCACTGGACAGGGATCTCTGGAAACACCATATATTTT. Residues: CASSHWTGISGNTIYF.

J is TRBJ1-3 and V is TRBV15; weak D call: TRBD1 (5 bases). This CDR3 has 17 residues. V was trimmed by 1 base and J by 2 bases, leaving 15 bases between them. The germline gives CDR1 LNHNV, CDR2 YYDKDF (reference sequence). In nucleotides, the CDR3 is TGTGCCACCAGCAGAGGGACCGGGACTATAACTGGAAACACCATATATTTT. Protein sequence: CATSRGTGTITGNTIYF.

The chain recombines TRBV29-1 with TRBJ2-1, with 9 bases that match TRBD1. The CDR3 runs to 13 residues. Losses at the gene ends were 7 bases for V and 4 bases for J; bases not matched to a gene: 5. CDR1 and CDR2 from the germline V gene are SQVTM and ANQGSEA. In nucleotides, the CDR3 is TGCAGCGGATGGACAGGGGCGTACAATGAGCAGTTCTTC. It is translated as CSGWTGAYNEQFF.

This clone appeared a single time. This chain joins TRBV3-1 (or the pseudogene TRBV3-2) and TRBJ1-5; TRBD1 might be the D (5 bases). The V end lost 8 bases, the J end lost 6 bases, and 14 bases lay between the germline ends. The CDR3 contains 13 residues. From germline, CDR1 is LGHDT and CDR2 YNNKEL (reference sequence). This CDR3 is CASGDGGGQPQHF. The DNA of the CDR3 is TGTGCCAGCGGAGACGGGGGGGGTCAGCCCCAGCATTTT.

The chain combines TRBV24-1 with TRBJ2-1; possible D gene TRBD2, 5 bases. Trimming took 3 bases from V and 9 from J, leaving 8 bases between them. The CDR3 covers 12 residues. The germline V gene encodes CDR1 KGHDR and CDR2 SFDVKD. The DNA of the CDR3 is TGTGCCACCAGTGATGCGGGTACTGAGCAGTTCTTC. Protein: CATSDAGTEQFF.

The chain combines TRBV12-3 or TRBV12-4 with TRBJ2-2, with D perhaps matching TRBD2 (5 bases). The CDR3 is made up of 11 amino acids. The V gene lost 9 bases and the J gene lost 5 bases, with 7 bases spanning the gap. The CDR3 region is CASRGTGELFF. In DNA, the CDR3 is TGTGCCAGTCGAGGGACCGGGGAGCTGTTTTTT.

This chain connects TRBV19 to TRBJ1-1; 7 nucleotides line up with TRBD1. The germline V gene encodes CDR1 LNHDA and CDR2 SQIVND (reference sequence). V trimming: 1 base; J trimming: 5 bases; junction bases outside the gene matches: 4. The CDR3 consists of 14 residues. DNA for the CDR3: TGTGCCAGTAGTATAGTAAGGGGGCGGACTGAAGCTTTCTTT. This gives the protein CASSIVRGRTEAFF.